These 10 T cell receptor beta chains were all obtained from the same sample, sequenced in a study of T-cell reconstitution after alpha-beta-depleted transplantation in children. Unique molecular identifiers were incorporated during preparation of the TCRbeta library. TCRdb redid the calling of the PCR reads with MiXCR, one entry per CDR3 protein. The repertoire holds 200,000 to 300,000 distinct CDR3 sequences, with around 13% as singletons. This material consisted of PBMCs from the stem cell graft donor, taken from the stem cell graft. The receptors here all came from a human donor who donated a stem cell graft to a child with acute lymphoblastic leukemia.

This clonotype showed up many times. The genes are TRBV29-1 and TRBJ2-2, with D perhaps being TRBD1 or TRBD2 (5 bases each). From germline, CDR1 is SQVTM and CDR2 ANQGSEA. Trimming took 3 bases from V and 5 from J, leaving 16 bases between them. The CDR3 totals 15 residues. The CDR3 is CSVDQGGGRTGELFF. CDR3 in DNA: TGCAGCGTTGACCAGGGCGGAGGAAGGACCGGGGAGCTGTTTTTT.

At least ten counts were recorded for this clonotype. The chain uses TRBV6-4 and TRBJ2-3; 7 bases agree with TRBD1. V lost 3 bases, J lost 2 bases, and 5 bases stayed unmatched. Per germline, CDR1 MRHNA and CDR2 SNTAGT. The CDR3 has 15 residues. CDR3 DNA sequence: TGTGCCAGCAGTGAGGGGGACAGAGCCACAGATACGCAGTATTTT. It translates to CASSEGDRATDTQYF.

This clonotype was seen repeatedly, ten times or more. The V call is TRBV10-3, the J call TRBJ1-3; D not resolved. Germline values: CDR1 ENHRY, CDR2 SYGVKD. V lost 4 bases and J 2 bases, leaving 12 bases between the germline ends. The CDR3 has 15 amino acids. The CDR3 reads CAISAVGDTGNTIYF. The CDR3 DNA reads TGTGCCATCAGTGCCGTGGGAGATACTGGAAACACCATATATTTT.

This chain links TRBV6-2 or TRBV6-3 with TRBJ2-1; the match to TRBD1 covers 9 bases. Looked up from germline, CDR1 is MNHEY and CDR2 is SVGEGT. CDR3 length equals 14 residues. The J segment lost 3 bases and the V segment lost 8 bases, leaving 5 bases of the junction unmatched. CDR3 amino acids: CASRWTGDYNEQFF. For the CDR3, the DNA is TGTGCCAGCCGATGGACAGGGGACTACAATGAGCAGTTCTTC.

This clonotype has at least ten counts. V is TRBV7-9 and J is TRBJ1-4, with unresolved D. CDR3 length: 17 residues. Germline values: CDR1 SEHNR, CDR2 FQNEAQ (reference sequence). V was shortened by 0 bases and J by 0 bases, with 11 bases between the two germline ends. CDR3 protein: CASSLAILATTNEKLFF. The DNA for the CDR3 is TGTGCCAGCAGCTTAGCGATACTAGCGACAACTAATGAAAAACTGTTTTTT. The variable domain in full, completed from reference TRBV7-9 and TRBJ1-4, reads DTGVSQNPRHKITKRGQNVTFRCDPISEHNRLYWYRQTLGQGPEFLTYFQNEAQLEKSRLLSDRFSAERPKGSFSTLEIQRTEQGDSAMYLCASSLAILATTNEKLFFGSGTQLSVL.

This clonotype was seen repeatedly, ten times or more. The CDR3 reads CASSPAGTVMVKNGYTF. The CDR3 bases are TGTGCCAGCAGCCCCGCCGGGACAGTGATGGTTAAGAATGGCTACACCTTC. The rearrangement joins TRBV9 to TRBJ1-2, with TRBD1 matching 7 bases. The ends lost 4 bases at V and 6 bases at J; junction bases unmatched: 18. The CDR3 runs 17 residues. CDR1 SGDLS and CDR2 YYNGEE come from the germline V gene.

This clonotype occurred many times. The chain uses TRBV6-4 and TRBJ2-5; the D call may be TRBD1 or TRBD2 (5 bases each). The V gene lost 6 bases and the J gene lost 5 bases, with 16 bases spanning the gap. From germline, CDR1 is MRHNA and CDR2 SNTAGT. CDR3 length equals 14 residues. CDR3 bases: TGTGCCAGCAGCCCCGGGGCGTTTGGGGAGACCCAGTACTTC. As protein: CASSPGAFGETQYF.

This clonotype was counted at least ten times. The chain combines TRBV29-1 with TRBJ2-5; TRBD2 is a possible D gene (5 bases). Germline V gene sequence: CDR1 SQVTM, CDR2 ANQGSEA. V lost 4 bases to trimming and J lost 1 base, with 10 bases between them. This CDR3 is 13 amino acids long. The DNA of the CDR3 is TGCAGCGTTGGTTCGGGGAGCCAAGAGACCCAGTACTTC. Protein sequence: CSVGSGSQETQYF.

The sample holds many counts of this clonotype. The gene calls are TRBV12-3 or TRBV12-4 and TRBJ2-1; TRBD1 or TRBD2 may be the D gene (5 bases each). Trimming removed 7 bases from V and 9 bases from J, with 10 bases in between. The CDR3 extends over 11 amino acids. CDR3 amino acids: CASTVGAEQFF. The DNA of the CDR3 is TGTGCCAGCACAGTCGGGGCTGAGCAGTTCTTC.

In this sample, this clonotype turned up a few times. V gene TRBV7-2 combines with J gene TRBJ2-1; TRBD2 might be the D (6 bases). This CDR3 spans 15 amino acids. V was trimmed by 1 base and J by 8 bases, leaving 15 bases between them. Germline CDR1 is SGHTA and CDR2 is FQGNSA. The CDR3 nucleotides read TGTGCCAGCAGCTTAGATCCCTTGGGGGGATATGAGCAGTTCTTC. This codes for CASSLDPLGGYEQFF.